Below are 21 T cell receptor beta chains sequenced from a single sample in a study of tumor and adjacent non-tumor tissue in lung cancer. This sample's RNA came from whole unsorted tissue. Three rounds of nested PCR, following a modified ARM-PCR protocol, produced the TCRbeta library. TCRdb re-called the multiplex PCR reads through MiXCR, storing one row per CDR3 protein. The profile covers more than 60,000 distinct CDR3 sequences, with around four fifths appearing a single time and approximately 12% taken by the ten largest. The sample comprised lung tumor tissue. The receptors were sampled from a woman between 45 and 60 years old with non-small cell lung cancer.

This clonotype has more than one count but fewer than ten. A much larger clone lies one base from this, so it may be a read error. V usage is TRBV5-1 and J usage is TRBJ2-5; 8 positions match TRBD1. The CDR3 spans 15 residues. Germline V gene lookup returns CDR1 SGHRS and CDR2 YFSETQ. CDR3 sequence: CVSSSPGGGGETQYF. The CDR3, as DNA: TGCGTCAGCAGCTCGCCAGGGGGCGGAGGAGAGACCCAGTACTTC.

Remarks on this clonotype: Its ends do not fully match the called genes, so a read error is possible. This rearrangement joins TRBV7-2 to TRBJ2-4; 8 nucleotides agree with TRBD1. The CDR3 sequence is 14 residues long. CDR1 is SGHTA and CDR2 is FQGNSA in the germline V gene. The CDR3 protein is CASSSGQGGNIQCF. In DNA, the CDR3 is TGTGCCAGCAGCTCCGGACAGGGCGGGAACATTCAGTGCTTC.

This clonotype was counted a few times. The CDR3 does not close with the conserved phenylalanine or tryptophan, likely indicating a read error. The CDR3 loop reads CACSEDGTYVSYEQYL. The CDR3 DNA follows: TGTGCCTGCAGTGAGGACGGGACATACGTGTCCTACGAGCAGTACTTA. V is TRBV6-1 and J is TRBJ2-7; possible D gene TRBD1, 6 bases. CDR3 size: 16 residues. Germline CDR1 is MNHNS and CDR2 is SASEGT.

Notes on this clonotype: Since a much larger clone is just one base distant, this may be a read error. This rearrangement joins TRBV14 to TRBJ2-7; TRBD1 is a possible D gene (7 bases). This CDR3 is built from 16 residues. CDR1 and CDR2 (germline): SGHDN, FVKESK. CDR3 DNA sequence: TGTGCCAGCACCCAAGGGACGGACAGGAGGGCGTGGGAGCAGTACTTC. Translated, it gives CASTQGTDRRAWEQYF.

As regards this clonotype: This may be a read error: a much more frequent sequence differs by one nucleotide. The V and J genes are TRBV30 and TRBJ1-2, with 8 bases identical to TRBD1. This CDR3 has 16 residues. V dropped 1 base and J dropped 5; count of bases not matched to a gene: 12. Germline V gives CDR1 GTSNPN, CDR2 SVGIG (reference sequence). CDR3 loop: CAWSGPETGESYGYTF. The CDR3 DNA is TGTGCCTGGAGTGGTCCCGAGACAGGGGAGTCTTATGGCTACACCTTC. Drawing the rest from reference TRBV30 and TRBJ1-2, the complete variable domain is SQTIHQWPATLVQPVGSPLSLECTVEGTSNPNLYWYRQAAGRGLQLLFYSVGIGQISSEVPQNLSASRPQDRQFILSSKKLLLSDSGFYLCAWSGPETGESYGYTFGSGTRLTVV.

Comment on this clonotype: With a much larger clone just one base away, this may be a read error. This sequence joins TRBV5-1 and TRBJ2-5; possibly TRBD2 for D (6 bases). This CDR3 comprises 14 residues. Germline V CDR1 and CDR2: SGHRS, YFSETQ. Here the CDR3 reads CATSLAVGGETQYF. In nucleotides, the CDR3 is TGCGCCACCAGCTTAGCGGTAGGAGGGGAGACCCAGTACTTC.

Remarks on this clonotype: The junction does not match germline at one end; this may be a read error. The chain couples TRBV20-1 to TRBJ1-2; D gene ambiguous. CDR3 length equals 14 residues. Germline V gene sequence: CDR1 DFQATT, CDR2 SNEGSKA (reference sequence). CDR3 nucleotides: TGCAGTGCTAGTTCGCTGGGGATGTTCAGTGGCTACATCTTC. It specifies CSASSLGMFSGYIF.

This clonotype was detected a few times. This may arise from a read error, as a much more abundant clone is one base away. The chain is built from TRBV20-1 and TRBJ2-1, with D possibly TRBD2 on 6 matching bases. Germline values: CDR1 DFQATT, CDR2 SNEGSKA (reference sequence). This CDR3 spans 13 amino acids. The CDR3 sequence: CRAPPGRGGEQFF. CDR3 bases: TGCCGTGCCCCGCCCGGGAGAGGAGGTGAGCAGTTCTTC.

A few counts support this clonotype. A much larger clone is a single base away; this may be a read error. The rearrangement joins TRBV20-1 to TRBJ1-2, with 10 bases matching TRBD1. The CDR3 loop spans 15 amino acids. Germline loops: CDR1 DFQATT, CDR2 SNEGSKA (reference sequence). CDR3 residues: CSARRGDRGLYDYTF. Here the CDR3 DNA reads TGCAGTGCTAGGAGGGGGGACAGGGGACTCTATGACTACACCTTC.

The chain joins TRBV5-1 to TRBJ2-2, with 10 positions matching TRBD2. CDR1 is SGHRS and CDR2 is YFSETQ in the germline V gene. The CDR3 sequence is 16 residues long. V shed 6 bases and J 5 bases; nucleotides not matched to a gene: 10. The CDR3 here is CASNMVLAGATGELFF. In DNA, the CDR3 is TGCGCCAGCAACATGGTTCTAGCGGGAGCGACCGGGGAGCTGTTTTTT. The entire variable domain, with the rest obtained from reference TRBV5-1 and TRBJ2-2, is as follows: KAGVTQTPRYLIKTRGQQVTLSCSPISGHRSVSWYQQTPGQGLQFLFEYFSETQRNKGNFPGRFSGRQFSNSRSEMNVSTLELGDSALYLCASNMVLAGATGELFFGEGSRLTVL.

Of note for this clonotype: The germline gene is not matched at one end of the junction; a read error may be the cause. This chain uses TRBV6-6 with TRBJ2-7, with a tentative D call TRBD1 (8 bases). Germline V gene data show CDR1 as MNHNY and CDR2 as SVGAGI (reference sequence). The CDR3 totals 14 residues. The CDR3 spells CASRDREGNYEQYF. The CDR3 coding sequence is TGTGCCAGCAGGGACAGGGAGGGGAACTACGAGCAATACTTC.

The chain is built from TRBV11-2 and TRBJ2-2; tentatively, D is TRBD1 (5 bases). Looked up from germline, CDR1 is SGHAT and CDR2 is FQNNGV. The CDR3 spans 18 residues. The V gene lost 5 bases and the J gene lost 7 bases, with 26 bases spanning the gap. CDR3 protein: CASSKLQAVRVGDGELFF. The CDR3 coding sequence is TGTGCCAGCAGCAAGTTACAGGCAGTGAGAGTAGGGGACGGGGAGCTGTTTTTT. Complete variable domain (other parts from reference TRBV11-2 and TRBJ2-2): EAGVAQSPRYKIIEKRQSVAFWCNPISGHATLYWYQQILGQGPKLLIQFQNNGVVDDSQLPKDRFSAERLKGVDSTLKIQPAKLEDSAVYLCASSKLQAVRVGDGELFFGEGSRLTVL.

Comment on this clonotype: The conserved phenylalanine or tryptophan normally closing the CDR3 is absent here, so this likely arose from a read error. Because the CDR3's place on the DNA is in doubt, the DNA is left out and the CDR3 is given as listed by TCRdb. The chain has TRBV11-3 and TRBJ2-2; TRBD1, as called in the table, went unchecked against the DNA. With termini counted, the CDR3 has 14 amino acids. The germline CDR1 and CDR2 sequences are SGHNT and YENEEA. The CDR3 is CASSLAGGTGELLL.

A remark on this clonotype: Germline and junction disagree at one end, which may indicate a read error. The rearrangement joins TRBV4-1 to TRBJ2-7, with D maybe TRBD2 (5 bases). Germline CDR1 and CDR2: MGHRA and YSYEKL. This CDR3 has 14 amino acids. CDR3 protein: CGGRGKTTPYEQHF. The CDR3 region has the DNA TGCGGAGGGAGAGGGAAGACAACTCCCTACGAGCAGCACTTC.

On this clonotype: Its ends do not fully match the called genes, so a read error is possible. J is TRBJ1-1 and V is TRBV6-5; 7 bases map to TRBD1. CDR1 and CDR2 from the germline V gene are MNHEY and SVGAGI. The CDR3 contains 17 residues. The CDR3 DNA reads as TGTGCCAACAGTTACTATGATGGTCGGCAGGGGGACACTGAAGCTTTCTTT. It yields the protein CANSYYDGRQGDTEAFF.

A remark on this clonotype: One junction end does not reproduce the germline sequence, and a read error may be involved. The J gene is TRBJ2-7, the V gene TRBV29-1, with TRBD1 matching over 10 bases. In germline, CDR1 is SQVTM, CDR2 ANQGSEA. The CDR3 has 15 residues. The CDR3 loop is CSVSLGGTGVSERCF. The CDR3 DNA reads as TGCAGCGTCAGCTTGGGCGGGACAGGGGTGAGCGAGCGGTGCTTC.

Of note for this clonotype: It is likely a read error, because the conserved phenylalanine at the end of the CDR3 is missing. No DNA is shown, since the ends of the CDR3 on it are uncertain; the CDR3 is the one TCRdb lists. The rearrangement links TRBV12-3 or TRBV12-4 to TRBJ1-2. With termini counted, the CDR3 has 12 amino acids. This chain's CDR3 is CASSLRTSGYTL.

This chain links TRBV5-1 with TRBJ2-7; weak D call: TRBD2 (6 bases). The CDR3 consists of 17 residues. CDR1 SGHRS and CDR2 YFSETQ come from the germline V gene. V dropped 8 bases and J dropped 4 bases, with 28 bases sitting between them. In DNA form, the CDR3 reads TGCGCCAGTAGTCCGGTTGGACTGGGGGTTCGGGAGTACGAGCAGTACTTC. Residues: CASSPVGLGVREYEQYF.

Turning to this clonotype: Mismatch with germline at one junction end may stem from a read error. The chain joins TRBV4-2 to TRBJ1-5; the D is unclear. CDR3 size: 15 residues. Germline loops: CDR1 LGHNA, CDR2 YNFKEQ. The CDR3 loop is CTSSQDLTSIQPQHF. DNA of the CDR3: TGTACCAGCAGTCAAGACCTCACTAGCATTCAGCCCCAGCATTTT.

The chain employs TRBV11-2 and TRBJ2-7, with D uncertain. CDR3 length equals 14 residues. Germline V gene lookup returns CDR1 SGHAT and CDR2 FQNNGV. The CDR3 region has the DNA TGTATCAGCAGCTTAGTAACCGCGACGTACGAGCAGTACTTC. This codes for CISSLVTATYEQYF.

Concerning this clonotype: One end of the junction does not line up with germline, which may come from a read error. CDR3 residues: CVSWVTGANVLTF. CDR3 DNA sequence: TGTGTCAGTTGGGTGACTGGGGCCAACGTCCTAACTTTC. J is TRBJ2-6 and V is TRBV6-1, with D perhaps TRBD1 (5 bases). Germline CDR1 and CDR2: MNHNS and SASEGT. The CDR3 has 13 amino acids.